The following is a TCR beta chain sequence with its context. Its antigen is not known. The data were obtained in a study of cytomegalovirus exposure and HLA in healthy donors. Study-level results: Later, an analysis found that TCR clusters from the first cohort tended to co-occur in the approximately 130 validation repertoires.

Donors came from a validation cohort of over 100 subjects, distinct from the first 666-subject cohort. Germline V gene data show CDR1 as SGHVS and CDR2 as FQNEAQ. CDR3 size: 16 residues. With 1 base clipped from V and 2 bases from J, the junction kept 7 bases outside the gene matches. The repertoire was sequenced with immunoSEQ multiplex PCR; TCRdb's copy has only in-frame clones and lacks some. The data show some 45,000 clones, 92% seen once. The sample taken for sequencing was PBMCs. The sequence was obtained from a man between 18 and 35 years old in good health and CMV-seronegative. This rearrangement joins TRBV7-8 to TRBJ2-7; TRBD1 matches at 8 bases. CDR3 residues: CASSLGGTGLPYEQYF. CDR3 nucleotide sequence: TGTGCCAGCAGCTTAGGGGGGACAGGCCTACCCTACGAGCAGTACTTC. Using reference TRBV7-8 and TRBJ2-7 for the parts outside the CDR3, the full variable domain is GAGVSQSPRYKVAKRGQDVALRCDPISGHVSLFWYQQALGQGPEFLTYFQNEAQLDKSGLPSDRFFAERPEGSVSTLKIQRTQQEDSAVYLCASSLGGTGLPYEQYFGPGTRLTVT.